This T cell receptor (beta chain) was sequenced for a study of T cells in Graves' hyperthyroidism and ophthalmopathy. Amplification of TCR beta CDR3 regions was performed using RNA transcripts as template. First-round RT-PCR targeting the TCR CDR3 was performed with the HTBI primer set. One entry per CDR3 protein results from TCRdb running MiXCR on the multiplex PCR reads. This sample yields over 700,000 distinct CDR3 sequences, of which 35% to 45% are seen a single time; approximately 8.7% belongs to the top ten. The TCR originated in a man younger than 35 with Graves' hyperthyroidism. What was sequenced was blood.

The CDR3 loop is CASSLDGTLHGGTFF. CDR3 DNA: TGTGCCAGCAGCTTGGACGGGACCCTCCATGGGGGCACTTTCTTT. The rearrangement joins TRBV2 to TRBJ1-1; TRBD1 might be the D (6 bases). V was clipped by 6 bases and J by 12 bases, with 26 bases between them. This CDR3 has 15 residues. Germline CDR1 reads SNHLY; CDR2 reads FYNNEI.